These T cell receptor beta chains were read from a single sample in a study of shared clonotypes between healthy human individuals. Profiled with immunoSEQ multiplex PCR; TCRdb holds only in-frame clones, not every one. The sample consists of 1.6 million or so clones, 95% to 97% of them appearing once. The sequencing sample was made of naive CD4+ T cells sorted from blood. These receptor sequences come from a man aged 25-45 years in good health. Each CDR3 is given with its conserved first and last residue. A D gene is named only where the DNA matches it firmly. Size is omitted from some rows. Given values are once, few, many or a class for expanded clones.

j_call | clone_size | d_call | v_call | cdr3_nt | cdr3_aa
TRBJ2-4 | . | TRBD2 | TRBV6-5 | TGTGCCAGCAGTTCCCTGGCTAGCGGGAGGGCTGAGCAGTACTTC | CASSSLASGRAEQYF
TRBJ2-1 | . | TRBD2 | TRBV5-1 | TGCGCCAGCAGCTCGGGACTACCCCCGGACAATGAGCAGTTCTTC | CASSSGLPPDNEQFF
TRBJ2-5 | . | . | TRBV2 | TGTGCCAGCGGCGCGGACCAGTACTTC | CASGADQYF
TRBJ2-3 | . | . | TRBV6-1 | TGTGCCAGCAGTGAAGTTGGAAGGGCAGATACGCAGTATTTT | CASSEVGRADTQYF
TRBJ2-7 | . | TRBD2 | TRBV10-3 | TGTGCCATCAGTGCCACCGTCTTAGCGGGAGTCTACGAGCAGTACTTC | CAISATVLAGVYEQYF
TRBJ2-7 | . | TRBD1 | TRBV7-3 | TGTGCCAGCAGCTTAGCCGGACAGGGGGCCCACGAGCAGTACTTC | CASSLAGQGAHEQYF
TRBJ2-3 | . | . | TRBV5-1 | TGCGCCAGCAGCTTGGGACTACTACCCACAGATACGCAGTATTTT | CASSLGLLPTDTQYF
TRBJ1-2 | . | TRBD1 | TRBV30 | TGTGCCTGGAGTTTAAGAAGGGGGCATCGTGGCTACACCTTC | CAWSLRRGHRGYTF
TRBJ1-2 | . | . | TRBV30 | TGTGCCTGGAGTGTTCGGGGTATAACGACCTATGGCTACACCTTC | CAWSVRGITTYGYTF
TRBJ1-1 | once | . | TRBV5-6 | TGTGCCAGCAGCTGGGGACGGAAGCAAAACACTGAAGCTTTCTTT | CASSWGRKQNTEAFF
TRBJ2-2 | . | TRBD1 | TRBV7-8 | TGTGCCAGCAGCCCCCAGGGGGCGATCACCGGGGAGCTGTTTTTT | CASSPQGAITGELFF
TRBJ2-5 | once | TRBD1 | TRBV5-4 | TGTGCCAGCGGCGGACAGGGAGGTTCCCACATAGAGACCCAGTACTTC | CASGGQGGSHIETQYF
TRBJ2-1 | . | . | TRBV5-1 | TGCGCCAGCAGCTCGGGCAGTAATGAGCAGTTCTTC | CASSSGSNEQFF
TRBJ2-7 | . | . | TRBV18 | TGTGCCAGCTCACCAGGAACGGGTCAAGCCTACGAGCAGTACTTC | CASSPGTGQAYEQYF
TRBJ2-4 | . | . | TRBV28 | TGTGCCAGCAGAGGAGGGGCCGCAGCCAAAAACATTCAGTACTTC | CASRGGAAAKNIQYF
TRBJ1-1 | few | . | TRBV4-1 | TGCGCCAGCAGTTCCCGGACGGACACTGAAGCTTTCTTT | CASSSRTDTEAFF
TRBJ2-1 | . | TRBD2 | TRBV18 | TGTGCCAGCTCCCCTCCGGGACTAGCGGGAGGCTCGTCCAATGAGCAGTTCTTC | CASSPPGLAGGSSNEQFF
TRBJ1-5 | . | TRBD1 | TRBV10-3 | TGTGCCATCAGTAAGGGACAGAACAATCAGCCCCAGCATTTT | CAISKGQNNQPQHF
TRBJ1-1 | . | . | TRBV7-9 | TGTGCCAGCAGTTGGAGTCGGGGGAGGACTGAAGCTTTCTTT | CASSWSRGRTEAFF
TRBJ2-1 | . | . | TRBV25-1 | TGTGCCAGCAGTCGGGACAATTTTCCCTACAATGAGCAGTTCTTC | CASSRDNFPYNEQFF
TRBJ2-1 | . | TRBD2 | TRBV5-1 | TGCGCCAGCAGCTTGGACGGGCAGCGGGACTTCTCCTACAATGAGCAGTTCTTC | CASSLDGQRDFSYNEQFF
TRBJ2-1 | . | . | TRBV9 | TGTGCCAGCAGCGTAGGACAGGCCGACTACAATGAGCAGTTCTTC | CASSVGQADYNEQFF
TRBJ2-2 | . | TRBD2 | TRBV5-1 | TGCGCCAGCAGCTTTACCGGGACTAGCGGGAGGGCCACCGTCGCGAACACCGGGGAGCTGTTTTTT | CASSFTGTSGRATVANTGELFF
TRBJ2-5 | . | . | TRBV29-1 | TGCAGCGTTTTCGGAGGCTACCAAGAGACCCAGTACTTC | CSVFGGYQETQYF
TRBJ2-1 | . | TRBD2 | TRBV18 | TGTGCCAGCTCACCATCGAAGCGGACTAGCGGGAGTTTAAATGAGCAGTTCTTC | CASSPSKRTSGSLNEQFF
TRBJ2-2 | . | . | TRBV10-1 | TGCGCCAGCAGTTCCGGGTCCAAAGGCGGGGAGCTGTTTTTT | CASSSGSKGGELFF
TRBJ2-2 | once | . | TRBV6-1 | TGTGCCAGCAGTAGCCCTGGGGGGGCGCACGGGGAGCTGTTTTTT | CASSSPGGAHGELFF
TRBJ2-3 | . | TRBD2 | TRBV6-1 | TGTGCCAGCAGTTCCCTAGCGGGAGGCGTGGATACGCAGTATTTT | CASSSLAGGVDTQYF
TRBJ1-5 | . | . | TRBV7-9 | TGTGCCAGCAGCTTAGAGGGGAGAGGCAATCAGCCCCAGCATTTT | CASSLEGRGNQPQHF
TRBJ2-1 | . | . | TRBV5-6 | TGTGCCAGCAGCGTGATTGTGCAGGGTCCTGAGCAGTTCTTC | CASSVIVQGPEQFF